The source of this T cell receptor (beta chain) is a study of T-cell reconstitution after alpha-beta-depleted transplantation in children. V was clipped by 6 bases and J by 5 bases, with 14 bases between them. The CDR3 loop spans 13 amino acids. CDR1 SGHDT and CDR2 YYEEEE come from the germline V gene. A TCRbeta library incorporating unique molecular identifiers was prepared. MiXCR was run by TCRdb on the PCR reads, yielding one entry per CDR3 protein. The sample shows 450,000 to 600,000 distinct CDR3 sequences, around 20% of them seen only once. The sample holds a few counts of this clonotype. The TCR sequence derives from a human donor who donated a stem cell graft to a child with acute lymphoblastic leukemia. Sequenced here: PBMCs from the stem cell graft donor, sampled from the stem cell graft. V usage is TRBV5-6 and J usage is TRBJ1-1, with D perhaps TRBD1 (5 bases). The CDR3 DNA is TGTGCCAGCAAGGAGGGGATCAGTACTGAAGCTTTCTTT. This translates into CASKEGISTEAFF.